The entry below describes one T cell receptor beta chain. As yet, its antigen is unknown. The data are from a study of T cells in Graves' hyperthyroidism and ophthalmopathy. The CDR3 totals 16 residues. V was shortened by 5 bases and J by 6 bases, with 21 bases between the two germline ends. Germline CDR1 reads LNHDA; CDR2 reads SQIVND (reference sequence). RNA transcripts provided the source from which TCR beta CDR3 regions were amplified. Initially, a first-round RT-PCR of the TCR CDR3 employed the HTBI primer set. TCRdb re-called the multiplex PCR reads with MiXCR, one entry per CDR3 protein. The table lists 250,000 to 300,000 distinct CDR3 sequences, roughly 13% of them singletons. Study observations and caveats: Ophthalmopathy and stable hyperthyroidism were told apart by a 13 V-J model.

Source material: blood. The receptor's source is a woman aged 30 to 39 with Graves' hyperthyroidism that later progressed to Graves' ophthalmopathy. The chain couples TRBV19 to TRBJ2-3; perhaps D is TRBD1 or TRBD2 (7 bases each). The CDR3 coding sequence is TGTGCCAGTAGTGTCGACAGGGAGGGAGGATTGGATACGCAGTATTTT. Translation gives CASSVDREGGLDTQYF. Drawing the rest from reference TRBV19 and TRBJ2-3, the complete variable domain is DGGITQSPKYLFRKEGQNVTLSCEQNLNHDAMYWYRQDPGQGLRLIYYSQIVNDFQKGDIAEGYSVSREKKESFPLTVTSAQKNPTAFYLCASSVDREGGLDTQYFGPGTRLTVL.